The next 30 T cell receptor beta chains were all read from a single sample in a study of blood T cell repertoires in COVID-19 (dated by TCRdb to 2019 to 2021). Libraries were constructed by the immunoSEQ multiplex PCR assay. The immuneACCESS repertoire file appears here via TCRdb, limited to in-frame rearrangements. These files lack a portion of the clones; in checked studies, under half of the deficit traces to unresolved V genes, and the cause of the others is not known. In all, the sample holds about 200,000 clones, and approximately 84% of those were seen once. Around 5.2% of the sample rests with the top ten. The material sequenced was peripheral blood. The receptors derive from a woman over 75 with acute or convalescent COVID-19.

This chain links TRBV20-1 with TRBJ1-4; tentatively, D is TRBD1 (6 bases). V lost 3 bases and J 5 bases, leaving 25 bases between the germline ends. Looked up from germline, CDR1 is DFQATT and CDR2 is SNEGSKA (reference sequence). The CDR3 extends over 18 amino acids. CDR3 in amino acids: CSASRMTGSFSGNEKLFF. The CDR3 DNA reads TGCAGTGCTAGTCGAATGACAGGTAGTTTTTCGGGAAATGAAAAACTGTTTTTT.

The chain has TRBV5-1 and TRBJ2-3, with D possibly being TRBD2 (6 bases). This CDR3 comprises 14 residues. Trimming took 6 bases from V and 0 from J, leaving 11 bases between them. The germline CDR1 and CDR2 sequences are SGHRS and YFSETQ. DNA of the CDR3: TGCGCCAGCAAGGGCGGGACTAGCACAGATACGCAGTATTTT. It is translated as CASKGGTSTDTQYF. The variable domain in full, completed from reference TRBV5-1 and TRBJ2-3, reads KAGVTQTPRYLIKTRGQQVTLSCSPISGHRSVSWYQQTPGQGLQFLFEYFSETQRNKGNFPGRFSGRQFSNSRSEMNVSTLELGDSALYLCASKGGTSTDTQYFGPGTRLTVL.

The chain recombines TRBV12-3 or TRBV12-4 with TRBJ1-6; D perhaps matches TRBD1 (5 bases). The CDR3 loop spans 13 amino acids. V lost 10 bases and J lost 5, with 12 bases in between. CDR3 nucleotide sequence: TGTGCCATCTCTGGGGCGGATAATTCACCCCTCCACTTT. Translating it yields CAISGADNSPLHF.

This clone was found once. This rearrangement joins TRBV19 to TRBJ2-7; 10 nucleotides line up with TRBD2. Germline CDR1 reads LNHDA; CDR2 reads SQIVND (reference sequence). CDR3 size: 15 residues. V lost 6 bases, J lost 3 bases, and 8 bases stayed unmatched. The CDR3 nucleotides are TGTGCCAGTAGCCCGCTAGCGGGAGTTCTCTACGAGCAGTACTTC. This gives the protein CASSPLAGVLYEQYF.

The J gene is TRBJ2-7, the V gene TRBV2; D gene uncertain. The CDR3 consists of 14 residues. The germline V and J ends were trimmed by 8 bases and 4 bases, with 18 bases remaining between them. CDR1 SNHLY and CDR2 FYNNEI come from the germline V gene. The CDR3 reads CASCSSHYSYEQYF. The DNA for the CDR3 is TGTGCCAGCTGTAGCTCGCACTACTCTTACGAGCAGTACTTC.

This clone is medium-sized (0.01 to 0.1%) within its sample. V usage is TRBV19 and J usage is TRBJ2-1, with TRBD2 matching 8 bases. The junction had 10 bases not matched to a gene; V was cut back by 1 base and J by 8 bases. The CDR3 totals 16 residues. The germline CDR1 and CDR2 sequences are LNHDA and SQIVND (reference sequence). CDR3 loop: CASSIGAGGRLDEQFF. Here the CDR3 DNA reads TGTGCCAGTAGTATAGGGGCGGGAGGTAGGTTGGATGAGCAGTTCTTC.

The CDR3 spells CASKDPGQGSFEQYF. The CDR3 bases are TGTGCCAGCAAGGATCCGGGACAGGGTTCGTTCGAGCAGTACTTC. The chain links TRBV6-5 to TRBJ2-7; 9 bases agree with TRBD1. The CDR3 has 15 residues. CDR1 and CDR2 (germline): MNHEY, SVGAGI. J gave up 6 bases and V 7 bases, and 13 bases lay outside the gene matches.

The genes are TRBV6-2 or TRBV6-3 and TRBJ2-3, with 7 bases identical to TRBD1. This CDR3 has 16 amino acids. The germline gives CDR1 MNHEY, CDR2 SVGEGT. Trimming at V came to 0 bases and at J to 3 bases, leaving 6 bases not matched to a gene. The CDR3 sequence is CASSYSPTGFTDTQYF. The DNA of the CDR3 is TGTGCCAGCAGTTACTCGCCGACAGGGTTTACAGATACGCAGTATTTT.

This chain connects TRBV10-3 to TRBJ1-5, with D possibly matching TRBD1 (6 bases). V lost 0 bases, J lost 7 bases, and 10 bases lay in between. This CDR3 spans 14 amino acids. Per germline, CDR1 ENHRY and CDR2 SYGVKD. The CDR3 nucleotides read TGTGCCATCAGTGAGTCAGGGGGAATACAGCCCCAGCATTTT. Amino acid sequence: CAISESGGIQPQHF.

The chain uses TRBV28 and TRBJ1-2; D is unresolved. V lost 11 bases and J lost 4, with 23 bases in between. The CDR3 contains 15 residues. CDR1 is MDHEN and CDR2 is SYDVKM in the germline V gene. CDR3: CASSVMYRLIYGYTF. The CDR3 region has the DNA TGTGCCTCCAGCGTTATGTATCGGCTTATCTATGGCTACACCTTC.

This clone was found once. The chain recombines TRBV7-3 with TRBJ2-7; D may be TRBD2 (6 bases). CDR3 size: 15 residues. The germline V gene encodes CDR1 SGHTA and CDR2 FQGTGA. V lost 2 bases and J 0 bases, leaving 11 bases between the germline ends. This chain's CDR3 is CASSLGAGLSYEQYF. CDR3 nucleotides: TGTGCCAGCAGCTTAGGGGCGGGGCTCTCCTACGAGCAGTACTTC.

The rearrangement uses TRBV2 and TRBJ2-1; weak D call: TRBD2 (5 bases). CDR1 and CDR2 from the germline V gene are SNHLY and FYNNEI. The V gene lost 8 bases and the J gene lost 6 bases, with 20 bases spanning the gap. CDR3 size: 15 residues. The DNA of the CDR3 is TGTGCCAGCGCCATGGCACTGACTATACTCAATGAGCAGTTCTTC. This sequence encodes CASAMALTILNEQFF.

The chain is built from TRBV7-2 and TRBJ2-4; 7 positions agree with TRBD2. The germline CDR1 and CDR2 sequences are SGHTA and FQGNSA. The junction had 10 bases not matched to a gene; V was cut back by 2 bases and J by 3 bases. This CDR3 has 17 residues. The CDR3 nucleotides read TGTGCCAGCAGCTTAAGTGCGGGAGTGTATGACAAAAACATTCAGTACTTC. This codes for CASSLSAGVYDKNIQYF.

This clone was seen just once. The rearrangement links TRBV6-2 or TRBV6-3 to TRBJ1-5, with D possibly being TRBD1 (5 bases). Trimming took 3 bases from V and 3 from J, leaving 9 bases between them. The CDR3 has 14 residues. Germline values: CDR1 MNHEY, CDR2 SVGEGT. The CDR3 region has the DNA TGTGCCAGCAGTTATTGGGGCCTCAATCAGCCCCAGCATTTT. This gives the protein CASSYWGLNQPQHF.

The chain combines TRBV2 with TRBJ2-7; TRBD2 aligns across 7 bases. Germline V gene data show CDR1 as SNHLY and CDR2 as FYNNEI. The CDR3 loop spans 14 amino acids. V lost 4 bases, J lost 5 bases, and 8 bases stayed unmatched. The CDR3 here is CASSGVAGRDEQYF. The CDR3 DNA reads TGTGCCAGCAGTGGCGTGGCAGGGAGGGACGAGCAGTACTTC. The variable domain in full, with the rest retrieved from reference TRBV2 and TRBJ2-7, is EPEVTQTPSHQVTQMGQEVILRCVPISNHLYFYWYRQILGQKVEFLVSFYNNEISEKSEIFDDQFSVERPDGSNFTLKIRSTKLEDSAMYFCASSGVAGRDEQYFGPGTRLTVT.

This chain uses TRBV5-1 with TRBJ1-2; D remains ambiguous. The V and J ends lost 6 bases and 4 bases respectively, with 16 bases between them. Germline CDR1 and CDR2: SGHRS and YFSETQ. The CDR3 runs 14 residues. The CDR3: CASTLEVGGYGYTF. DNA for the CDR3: TGCGCCAGCACCCTGGAGGTGGGAGGCTATGGCTACACCTTC. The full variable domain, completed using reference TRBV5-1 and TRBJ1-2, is KAGVTQTPRYLIKTRGQQVTLSCSPISGHRSVSWYQQTPGQGLQFLFEYFSETQRNKGNFPGRFSGRQFSNSRSEMNVSTLELGDSALYLCASTLEVGGYGYTFGSGTRLTVV.

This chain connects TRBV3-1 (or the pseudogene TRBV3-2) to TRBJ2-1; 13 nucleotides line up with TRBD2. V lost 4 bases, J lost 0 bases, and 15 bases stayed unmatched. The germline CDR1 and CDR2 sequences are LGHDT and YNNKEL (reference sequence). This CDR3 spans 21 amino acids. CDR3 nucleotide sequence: TGTGCCAGCAGCCCCTTTCCGGGACTAGCGGGACCGCCATCCTCCTACAATGAGCAGTTCTTC. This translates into CASSPFPGLAGPPSSYNEQFF.

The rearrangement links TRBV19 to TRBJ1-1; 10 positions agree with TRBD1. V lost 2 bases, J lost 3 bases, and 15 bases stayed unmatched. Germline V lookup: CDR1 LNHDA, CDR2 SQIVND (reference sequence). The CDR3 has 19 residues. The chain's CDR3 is CASSIYRKGGQGIYTEAFF. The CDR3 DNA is TGTGCCAGTAGTATATACCGGAAAGGGGGACAGGGGATTTACACTGAAGCTTTCTTT.

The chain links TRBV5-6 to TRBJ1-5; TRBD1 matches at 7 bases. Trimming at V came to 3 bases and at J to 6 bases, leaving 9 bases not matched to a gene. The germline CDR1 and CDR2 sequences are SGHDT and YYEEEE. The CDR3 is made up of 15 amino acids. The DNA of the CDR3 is TGTGCCAGCAGCTACTATGACAGGGTCGGTCAGCCCCAGCATTTT. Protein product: CASSYYDRVGQPQHF. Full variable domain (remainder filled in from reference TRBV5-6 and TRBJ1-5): DAGVTQSPTHLIKTRGQQVTLRCSPKSGHDTVSWYQQALGQGPQFIFQYYEEEERQRGNFPDRFSGHQFPNYSSELNVNALLLGDSALYLCASSYYDRVGQPQHFGDGTRLSIL.

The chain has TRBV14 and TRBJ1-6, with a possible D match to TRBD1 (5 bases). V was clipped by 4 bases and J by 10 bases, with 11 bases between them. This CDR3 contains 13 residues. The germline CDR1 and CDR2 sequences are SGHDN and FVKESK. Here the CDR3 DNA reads TGTGCCAGCAGCCGATTGACAGTCTCACCCCTCCACTTT. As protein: CASSRLTVSPLHF.

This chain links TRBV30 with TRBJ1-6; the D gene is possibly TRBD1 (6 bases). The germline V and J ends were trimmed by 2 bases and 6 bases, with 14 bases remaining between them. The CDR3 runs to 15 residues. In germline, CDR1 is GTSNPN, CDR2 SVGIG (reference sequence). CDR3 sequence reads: CAWSRTDWRNSPLHF. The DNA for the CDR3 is TGTGCCTGGAGTCGGACAGACTGGCGTAATTCACCCCTCCACTTT.

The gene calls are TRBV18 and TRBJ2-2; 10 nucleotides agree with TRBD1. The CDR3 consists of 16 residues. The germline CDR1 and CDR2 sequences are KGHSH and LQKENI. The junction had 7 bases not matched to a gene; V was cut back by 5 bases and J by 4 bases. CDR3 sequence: CASSIPTGGGTGELFF. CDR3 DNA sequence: TGTGCCAGCTCAATTCCGACAGGGGGCGGCACCGGGGAGCTGTTTTTT. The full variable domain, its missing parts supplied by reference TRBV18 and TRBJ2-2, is NAGVMQNPRHLVRRRGQEARLRCSPMKGHSHVYWYRQLPEEGLKFMVYLQKENIIDESGMPKERFSAEFPKEGPSILRIQQVVRGDSAAYFCASSIPTGGGTGELFFGEGSRLTVL.

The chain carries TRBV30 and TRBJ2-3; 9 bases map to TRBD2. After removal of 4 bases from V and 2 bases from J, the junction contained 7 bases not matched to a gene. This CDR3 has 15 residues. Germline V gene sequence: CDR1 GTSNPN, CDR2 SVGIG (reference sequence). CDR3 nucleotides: TGTGCCTGGACAAGGGCGGGAGGGGTCACAGATACGCAGTATTTT. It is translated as CAWTRAGGVTDTQYF.

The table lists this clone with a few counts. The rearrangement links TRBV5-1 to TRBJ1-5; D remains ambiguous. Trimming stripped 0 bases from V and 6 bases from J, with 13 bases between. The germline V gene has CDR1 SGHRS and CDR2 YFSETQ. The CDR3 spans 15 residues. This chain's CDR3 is CASSLDGESSQPQHF. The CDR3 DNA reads TGCGCCAGCAGCTTGGATGGAGAGTCTAGTCAGCCCCAGCATTTT.

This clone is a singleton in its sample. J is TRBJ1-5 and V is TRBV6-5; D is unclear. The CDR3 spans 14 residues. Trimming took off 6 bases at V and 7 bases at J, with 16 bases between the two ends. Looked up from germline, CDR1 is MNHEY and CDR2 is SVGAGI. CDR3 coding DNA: TGTGCCAGCAGCCCCCTCCGGGGAGACCAGCCCCAGCATTTT. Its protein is CASSPLRGDQPQHF.

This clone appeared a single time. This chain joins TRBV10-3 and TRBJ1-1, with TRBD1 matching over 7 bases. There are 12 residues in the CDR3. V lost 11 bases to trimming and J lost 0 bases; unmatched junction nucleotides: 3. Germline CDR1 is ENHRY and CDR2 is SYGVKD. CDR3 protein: CAVGTVNTEAFF. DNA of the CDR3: TGTGCCGTCGGGACAGTGAACACTGAAGCTTTCTTT.

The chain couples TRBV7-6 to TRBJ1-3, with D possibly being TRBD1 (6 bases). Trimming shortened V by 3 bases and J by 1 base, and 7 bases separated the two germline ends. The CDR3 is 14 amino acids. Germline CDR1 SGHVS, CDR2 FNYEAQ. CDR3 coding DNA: TGTGCCAGCAGCTTTACAGGGTCTGGAAACACCATATATTTT. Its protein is CASSFTGSGNTIYF.

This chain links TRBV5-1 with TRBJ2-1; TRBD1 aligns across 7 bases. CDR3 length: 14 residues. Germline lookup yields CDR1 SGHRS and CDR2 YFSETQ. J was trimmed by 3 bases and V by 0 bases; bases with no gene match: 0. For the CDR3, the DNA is TGCGCCAGCAGCTTGGACAGGGGCTACAATGAGCAGTTCTTC. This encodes CASSLDRGYNEQFF.

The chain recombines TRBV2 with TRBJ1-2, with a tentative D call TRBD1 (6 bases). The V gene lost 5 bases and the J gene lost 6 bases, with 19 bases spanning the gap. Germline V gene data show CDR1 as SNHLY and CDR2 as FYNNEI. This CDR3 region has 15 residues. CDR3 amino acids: CASSLTQGFGNGYTF. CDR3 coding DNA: TGTGCCAGCAGTCTCACACAGGGCTTCGGCAATGGCTACACCTTC.

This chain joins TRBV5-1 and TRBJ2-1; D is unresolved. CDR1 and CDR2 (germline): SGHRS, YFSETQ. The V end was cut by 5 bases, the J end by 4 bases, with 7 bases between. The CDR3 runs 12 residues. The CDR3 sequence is CASSSPYNEQFF. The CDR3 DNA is TGCGCCAGCAGTTCCCCATACAATGAGCAGTTCTTC.